This is a list of T cell receptor beta chains from one sample in a study of blood T cell repertoires in COVID-19. Profiling relied on immunoSEQ multiplex PCR, and the TCRdb table lists in-frame clones only, not all of them. The table lists roughly 200,000 clones, 70% to 90% of them singletons, with 5.1% in the top ten. Sequencing used peripheral blood. The receptors here all came from a woman aged 70-85 years with active or convalescent COVID-19. CDR3s include the opening cysteine and the closing phenylalanine or tryptophan. A row's size may be missing; if present it is once, few, many or a size class.

clone size	V gene	J gene	CDR3 protein
NA	TRBV6-5	TRBJ2-1	CASRGSGGDNEQFF
NA	TRBV24-1	TRBJ2-1	CATSDPLLAGGNEQFF
NA	TRBV18	TRBJ2-1	CASSPQGRKQFF
NA	TRBV29-1	TRBJ1-2	CSVTRDRDGYTF
NA	TRBV28	TRBJ1-1	CASRGALGHTEAFF
few	TRBV5-5	TRBJ2-5	CASSLMTGGSGETQYF
NA	TRBV11-2	TRBJ1-2	CASSPLDTYYGYTF
NA	TRBV9	TRBJ2-7	CASSVSGTPAYEQYF
NA	TRBV5-1	TRBJ1-4	CASSLDNPDGDRLFF
once	TRBV5-6	TRBJ1-3	CASNTGGTGNTIYF
NA	TRBV30	TRBJ2-5	CASRTSGVQETQYF